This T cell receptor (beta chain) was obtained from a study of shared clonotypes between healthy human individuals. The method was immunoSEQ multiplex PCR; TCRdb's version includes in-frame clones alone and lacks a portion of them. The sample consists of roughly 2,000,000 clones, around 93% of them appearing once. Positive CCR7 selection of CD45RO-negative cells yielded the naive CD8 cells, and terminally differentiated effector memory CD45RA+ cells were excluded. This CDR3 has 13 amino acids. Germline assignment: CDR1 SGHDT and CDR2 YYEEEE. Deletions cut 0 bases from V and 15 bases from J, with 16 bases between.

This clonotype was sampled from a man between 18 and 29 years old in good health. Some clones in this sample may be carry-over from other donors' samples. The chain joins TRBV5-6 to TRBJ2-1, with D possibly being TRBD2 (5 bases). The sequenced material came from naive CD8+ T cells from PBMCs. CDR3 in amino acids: CASSLDLGERTFF. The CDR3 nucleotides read TGTGCCAGCAGCTTGGATTTAGGAGAGCGGACGTTCTTC.